The 30 T cell receptor beta chains presented below share a single source sample, sequenced in a study of blood T cells in healthy people across ages. For the second PCR, which ran for roughly 7 to 11 cycles, a sample-barcoded 5' primer and a J-beta primer mix were used. Via MiXCR, TCRdb re-called the 5' RACE reads, giving one row per CDR3 protein. The sample holds around 650,000 distinct CDR3 sequences, 35% to 50% seen once. Sequencing input: blood. These receptors were obtained from a man older than 75 in good health.

The chain carries TRBV30 and TRBJ2-1, with 7 bases aligning to TRBD2. The CDR3 loop spans 13 amino acids. V shed 4 bases and J 6 bases; nucleotides not matched to a gene: 6. From germline, CDR1 is GTSNPN and CDR2 SVGIG (reference sequence). The CDR3 DNA is TGTGCCTGGATGGGGGGGACCCTCAATGAGCAGTTCTTC. Translated, it gives CAWMGGTLNEQFF.

This clonotype was found a few times. The chain joins TRBV20-1 to TRBJ2-5; 7 nucleotides line up with TRBD2. The J call may be wrong; the DNA end is better matched by TRBJ2-7. Germline lookup yields CDR1 DFQATT and CDR2 SNEGSKA (reference sequence). The CDR3 is made up of 13 amino acids. CDR3 sequence (DNA): TGCAGTGCTAGGGGAGGGGCGTACGACGAGCAGTACTTC. Translated, it gives CSARGGAYDEQYF.

This clonotype was seen more than once but under ten times. The rearrangement uses TRBV9 and TRBJ2-7, with 8 bases that match TRBD1. The J call is in doubt because the DNA end fits TRBJ2-5 better. CDR1 SGDLS and CDR2 YYNGEE come from the germline V gene. The CDR3 spans 17 residues. This chain's CDR3 is CASSVVADRVGRETQYF. For the CDR3, the DNA is TGTGCCAGCAGCGTCGTTGCGGACAGGGTTGGTCGGGAGACCCAGTACTTC.

The rearrangement joins TRBV6-2 or TRBV6-3 to TRBJ1-5; D gene ambiguous. The CDR3 is 14 amino acids. The V gene lost 6 bases and the J gene lost 4 bases, with 13 bases spanning the gap. Per germline, CDR1 MNHEY and CDR2 SVGEGT. The CDR3 protein is CASRGDPGNQPQHF. As DNA, the CDR3 is TGTGCCAGCAGAGGAGACCCGGGAAATCAGCCCCAGCATTTT.

V gene TRBV27 combines with J gene TRBJ2-1; 7 nucleotides agree with TRBD1. CDR1 and CDR2 from the germline V gene are MNHEY and SMNVEV (reference sequence). V was clipped by 3 bases and J by 5 bases; unmatched bases: 10. This CDR3 is built from 16 residues. The CDR3 bases are TGTGCCAGCAGTTTGGGCCCTAGGGACAGCCACAATGAGCAGTTCTTC. Its translation is CASSLGPRDSHNEQFF.

The chain is built from TRBV11-2 and TRBJ2-5, with 8 bases aligning to TRBD1. The CDR3 is 16 amino acids. V lost 2 bases to trimming and J lost 1 base; unmatched junction nucleotides: 6. Germline values: CDR1 SGHAT, CDR2 FQNNGV. CDR3 sequence (DNA): TGTGCCAGCAGCTTAAACTACGGGACAGGCCAAGAGACCCAGTACTTC. Translating gives CASSLNYGTGQETQYF.

This clonotype appeared many times. The rearrangement links TRBV4-1 to TRBJ2-7, with 7 nucleotides matching TRBD1. There are 16 residues in the CDR3. V lost 0 bases and J lost 4; bases outside the gene matches: 9. Germline lookup yields CDR1 MGHRA and CDR2 YSYEKL. This CDR3 is CASSQEAGQDQYEQYF. The CDR3 DNA reads as TGCGCCAGCAGCCAAGAGGCAGGACAGGATCAGTACGAGCAGTACTTC.

J is TRBJ1-5 and V is TRBV6-2 or TRBV6-3; 8 bases agree with TRBD1. Germline loops: CDR1 MNHEY, CDR2 SVGEGT. The junction had 8 bases not matched to a gene; V was cut back by 6 bases and J by 7 bases. The CDR3 is made up of 14 amino acids. The CDR3 sequence: CASRLTGARQPQHF. CDR3 in DNA: TGTGCCAGCAGACTGACAGGGGCACGGCAGCCCCAGCATTTT.

The rearrangement joins TRBV11-2 to TRBJ2-3; D call uncertain. V lost 4 bases to trimming and J lost 4 bases, with 18 bases between them. The CDR3 covers 16 residues. The germline V gene encodes CDR1 SGHAT and CDR2 FQNNGV. CDR3 nucleotides: TGTGCCAGCAGCTCCCGACTTAACGCCCGCGCAGATACGCAGTATTTT. Protein: CASSSRLNARADTQYF.

This rearrangement joins TRBV7-9 to TRBJ2-5; D may be TRBD2 (5 bases). The CDR3 totals 14 residues. Between the trimmed V and J ends, which lost 4 bases and 11 bases, there was a span of 20 bases. In germline, CDR1 is SEHNR, CDR2 FQNEAQ (reference sequence). The CDR3, as DNA: TGTGCCAGCAGCTGGGAAACTAGTGGCAATGAGCAGTACTTC. This sequence encodes CASSWETSGNEQYF.

The chain recombines TRBV6-2 or TRBV6-3 with TRBJ1-5; D is perhaps TRBD1 (5 bases). The CDR3 totals 14 residues. Trimming left V 2 bases short and J 8 bases short, with 13 bases between. Germline loops: CDR1 MNHEY, CDR2 SVGEGT. Here the CDR3 reads CASSYLGRVEPQHF. As DNA, the CDR3 is TGTGCCAGCAGTTACCTGGGCAGGGTGGAGCCCCAGCATTTT.

This clonotype was seen a few times. The chain employs TRBV11-2 and TRBJ1-2, with a weak D call TRBD1 (5 bases). The CDR3 sequence is 13 residues long. V lost 5 bases and J 5 bases, leaving 12 bases between the germline ends. The germline V gene encodes CDR1 SGHAT and CDR2 FQNNGV. Here the CDR3 DNA reads TGTGCCAGCAGCCCCCGGACACGGTATGGCTACACCTTC. This translates into CASSPRTRYGYTF.

This clonotype has a handful of counts. The V gene is TRBV20-1, the J gene TRBJ1-2; D unresolved. Germline V lookup: CDR1 DFQATT, CDR2 SNEGSKA (reference sequence). This CDR3 has 12 residues. The V end lost 2 bases, the J end lost 5 bases, and 9 bases lay between the germline ends. Here the CDR3 DNA reads TGCAGTGCTAGATGGACGGGGTATGGCTACACCTTC. Its translation is CSARWTGYGYTF.

This clonotype was detected many times. This rearrangement joins TRBV20-1 to TRBJ2-6; TRBD2 aligns across 7 bases. The V segment lost 0 bases and the J segment 3 bases; nucleotides outside the gene matches: 2. Germline values: CDR1 DFQATT, CDR2 SNEGSKA (reference sequence). The CDR3 totals 15 residues. CDR3 DNA: TGCAGTGCTAGAGAATCGGGAGGTGGGGCCAACGTCCTGACTTTC. Amino acids: CSARESGGGANVLTF.

This clonotype appeared a single time. This may come from a read error, since a much larger clone is one base off. This chain joins TRBV11-2 and TRBJ1-2; weak D call: TRBD1 (5 bases). Germline assignment: CDR1 SGHAT and CDR2 FQNNGV. This CDR3 contains 13 residues. The ends were cut back, 5 bases at V and 6 bases at J, with 13 bases in the middle. The CDR3 is CASSAGTNHGYTF. The DNA of the CDR3 is TGTGCCAGCAGCGCAGGGACCAACCATGGCTACACCTTC.

The rearrangement uses TRBV12-3 or TRBV12-4 and TRBJ1-3, with 7 bases aligning to TRBD1. The CDR3 contains 17 residues. The junction had 11 bases not matched to a gene; V was cut back by 5 bases and J by 1 base. CDR3: CASSPTTGIRSGNTIYF. The CDR3 bases are TGTGCCAGCAGTCCAACGACAGGGATTAGATCTGGAAACACCATATATTTT.

Notes on this clonotype: An end of the junction does not agree with germline; a read error may underlie this. The rearrangement joins TRBV15 to TRBJ2-4, with D possibly TRBD1 on 6 matching bases. Per germline, CDR1 LNHNV and CDR2 YYDKDF (reference sequence). The CDR3 length is 14 residues. The CDR3 spells CAISRTTGAREQYF. CDR3 bases: TGTGCCATCAGCAGAACGACAGGAGCTAGGGAGCAGTACTTC. The full variable domain, with the rest looked up from reference TRBV15 and TRBJ2-4, is DAMVIQNPRYQVTQFGKPVTLSCSQTLNHNVMYWYQQKSSQAPKLLFHYYDKDFNNEADTPDNFQSRRPNTSFCFLDIRSPGLGDTAMYLCAISRTTGAREQYFGAGTRLSVL.

Remarks on this clonotype: Its ends do not fully match the called genes, so a read error is possible. V and J are TRBV5-8 and TRBJ2-2; maybe TRBD1 (6 bases). Germline V gene lookup returns CDR1 SGHTS and CDR2 YDEGEE. The CDR3 is 14 residues long. CDR3 sequence (DNA): TGTGCAAGCAGCTTGGGACACCACACCGGGGAGCTGTTTTTT. It translates to CASSLGHHTGELFF.

This clonotype has at least ten counts. The rearrangement joins TRBV10-3 to TRBJ1-5; D remains ambiguous. This CDR3 has 13 amino acids. CDR1 is ENHRY and CDR2 is SYGVKD in the germline V gene. V was shortened by 10 bases and J by 1 base, with 11 bases between the two germline ends. The CDR3 protein is CATADTSNQPQHF. The CDR3 coding sequence is TGTGCCACCGCAGACACAAGCAATCAGCCCCAGCATTTT.

The rearrangement joins TRBV7-9 to TRBJ2-1; D perhaps matches TRBD2 (6 bases). This CDR3 spans 14 amino acids. V was clipped by 3 bases and J by 8 bases, with 14 bases between them. CDR1 SEHNR and CDR2 FQNEAQ come from the germline V gene (reference sequence). The CDR3 region has the DNA TGTGCCAGCAGCTTGGGGGGAATGAGCGATGAGCAGTTCTTC. This translates into CASSLGGMSDEQFF.

The chain is built from TRBV19 and TRBJ2-6, with D perhaps assigned TRBD1 or TRBD2 (5 bases each). The ends were cut back, 6 bases at V and 2 bases at J, with 26 bases in the middle. The CDR3 contains 20 residues. Germline loops: CDR1 LNHDA, CDR2 SQIVND (reference sequence). In DNA form, the CDR3 reads TGTGCCAGTAGCCCTACAGGAGGAGCAGGAAAACGAACTGGGGCCAACGTCCTGACTTTC. It is translated as CASSPTGGAGKRTGANVLTF.

There are a few counts of this clonotype. The chain joins TRBV14 to TRBJ2-5; D possibly corresponds to TRBD1 (5 bases). The CDR3 is 11 residues long. Germline-derived CDR1 and CDR2 are SGHDN and FVKESK. Trimming cost V 11 bases and J 5 bases, with 12 bases left between them. This CDR3 reads CASQGWETQYF. The CDR3 nucleotides read TGTGCCTCGCAGGGATGGGAGACCCAGTACTTC.

The chain is built from TRBV25-1 and TRBJ2-5, with 8 bases identical to TRBD1. V lost 2 bases and J lost 1; bases outside the gene matches: 3. Germline loops: CDR1 MGHDK, CDR2 SYGVNS. The CDR3 extends over 15 amino acids. The CDR3: CASSERQGLQETQYF. In DNA, the CDR3 is TGTGCCAGCAGTGAAAGACAGGGGCTCCAAGAGACCCAGTACTTC.

As for this clonotype: A much larger clonotype is one base distant, so this may be a read error. The V gene is TRBV13, the J gene TRBJ1-6; D is possibly TRBD1 (5 bases). The CDR3 extends over 14 amino acids. Trimming pared 5 bases from V and 9 bases from J, leaving 14 bases between. CDR1 and CDR2 (germline): PRHDT, FYEKMQ (reference sequence). The CDR3 region is CASSVAAGRSPLHF. CDR3 nucleotides: TGTGCCAGCAGCGTAGCCGCGGGGCGTTCACCCCTCCACTTT.

For the CDR3, the DNA is TGCGCCAGCAGCCCGGGACACAGCTCCTACAATGAGCAGTACTTC. This gives the protein CASSPGHSSYNEQYF. The genes are TRBV5-1 and TRBJ2-1; D may be TRBD1 (6 bases). The end of the DNA is better explained by TRBJ2-7, so the J call may be wrong. CDR3 length: 15 amino acids. CDR1 SGHRS and CDR2 YFSETQ come from the germline V gene.

This clonotype was counted many times. The chain has TRBV20-1 and TRBJ2-1; D is unclear. CDR3 length equals 13 residues. Germline lookup yields CDR1 DFQATT and CDR2 SNEGSKA (reference sequence). V lost 0 bases and J 12 bases, leaving 15 bases between the germline ends. The CDR3 protein is CSARDPPGTVQFF. DNA for the CDR3: TGCAGTGCTAGAGATCCACCGGGTACCGTGCAGTTCTTC.

The rearrangement links TRBV5-1 to TRBJ2-5, with TRBD1 identical over 12 bases. CDR1 SGHRS and CDR2 YFSETQ come from the germline V gene. With 4 bases clipped from V and 5 bases from J, the junction kept 9 bases outside the gene matches. The CDR3 length is 16 residues. The CDR3 is CASSSEGQGAWETQYF. The CDR3 nucleotides read TGCGCCAGCAGCAGCGAGGGACAGGGGGCGTGGGAGACCCAGTACTTC.

V gene TRBV29-1 combines with J gene TRBJ2-7; D perhaps matches TRBD1 (6 bases). The CDR3 is 11 amino acids. V shed 7 bases and J shed 6 bases, with 13 bases lying between them. The germline gives CDR1 SQVTM, CDR2 ANQGSEA. The CDR3 sequence is CSGLGHSEQYF. DNA of the CDR3: TGCAGCGGTTTGGGACATTCCGAGCAGTACTTC.

This clonotype was seen only once. This chain uses TRBV12-3 or TRBV12-4 with TRBJ2-1; a weak D match, TRBD1 (6 bases). The ends were cut back, 7 bases at V and 0 bases at J, with 13 bases in the middle. The CDR3 extends over 15 amino acids. DNA of the CDR3: TGTGCCAGCATTCCTCAGGGGAGCTCCTACAATGAGCAGTTCTTC. Protein product: CASIPQGSSYNEQFF.

The CDR3 protein is CASSELPSGTDTQYF. DNA of the CDR3: TGTGCCAGCAGCGAGCTACCGTCGGGCACAGATACGCAGTATTTT. The V and J genes are TRBV2 and TRBJ2-3; D ambiguous. Germline lookup yields CDR1 SNHLY and CDR2 FYNNEI. V was trimmed by 6 bases and J by 1 base, leaving 14 bases between them. This CDR3 region has 15 residues.